This TCR beta chain was captured by sequencing in a study of T cell repertoires in cytomegalovirus infection. Across the study: Both CMV infection and a matching HLA type were indicated by public TCR beta signatures.

Concerning this clonotype itself: Its specificity is not known.

Broader study findings: Predominance within the ex vivo response was attributable to HLA-C-restricted CMV-specific TCR beta clonotypes. People with CMV and the relevant HLA were identified by cumulative public TCR beta family frequency.

The ends were cut back, 1 base at V and 4 bases at J, with 11 bases in the middle. Germline CDR1 is LGHNT and CDR2 is FRNRAP. The CDR3 sequence is 15 residues long. TCRdb recomputed calls from the reads with MiXCR, one row per CDR3 protein. The repertoire holds around 170,000 distinct CDR3 sequences, under 20% seen once, with under 20% in the top ten. The rearrangement uses TRBV12-5 and TRBJ2-1; no reliable D call. The sample consisted of CD8+ T cells from PBMCs. The clonotype comes from a human donor in good health (CMV status not recorded). Some clones in this sample may be carry-over from other donors' samples. The CDR3 coding sequence is TGTGCTAGTGGTTTGGACGGATCAGGATACAATGAGCAGTTCTTC. Translated, it gives CASGLDGSGYNEQFF.